One sample yielded the 21 T cell receptor beta chains listed below, sequenced in a study of blood T cell repertoires in COVID-19. Method: immunoSEQ multiplex PCR; TCRdb's copy keeps in-frame clones and lacks some. The sample consists of approximately 270,000 clones, about nine tenths of them appearing once. Sequencing used peripheral blood. These receptors were taken from a man in his forties with active or convalescent COVID-19.

The chain joins TRBV12-3 or TRBV12-4 to TRBJ2-1, with D tentatively TRBD1 (5 bases). The length of the CDR3 is 13 residues. V lost 5 bases and J 8 bases, leaving 13 bases between the germline ends. The CDR3 DNA is TGTGCCAGCAGTCGATCCAGGGTCGATGAGCAGTTCTTC. Protein: CASSRSRVDEQFF.

CDR3 bases: TGTGCCAGCATCCTAGAGTTCGGTAGCAATCAGCCCCAGCATTTT. It encodes CASILEFGSNQPQHF. J is TRBJ1-5 and V is TRBV6-5; the D is unclear. The germline CDR1 and CDR2 sequences are MNHEY and SVGAGI. Trimming left V 7 bases short and J 0 bases short, with 13 bases between. The CDR3 totals 15 residues.

The rearrangement joins TRBV28 to TRBJ1-5; no reliable D call. Trimming shortened V by 6 bases and J by 3 bases, and 12 bases separated the two germline ends. Germline lookup yields CDR1 MDHEN and CDR2 SYDVKM. This CDR3 is built from 14 residues. DNA for the CDR3: TGTGCCAGCAGACCCCGGGGTTACAATCAGCCCCAGCATTTT. This encodes CASRPRGYNQPQHF.

The V gene is TRBV28, the J gene TRBJ1-5, with a possible D match to TRBD1 (6 bases). Trimming removed 6 bases from V and 11 bases from J, with 20 bases in between. This CDR3 region has 14 residues. Looked up from germline, CDR1 is MDHEN and CDR2 is SYDVKM. In DNA form, the CDR3 reads TGTGCCAGCAGCCAGCAACCAGGGGATCGGGCCCAGCATTTT. Its translation: CASSQQPGDRAQHF.

The rearrangement joins TRBV29-1 to TRBJ1-2; no clear D. CDR3 size: 12 residues. CDR1 and CDR2 from the germline V gene are SQVTM and ANQGSEA. The V end was cut by 4 bases, the J end by 2 bases, with 8 bases between. CDR3 coding DNA: TGCAGCGTTGTGACACGCAACTATGGCTACACCTTC. Its protein product is CSVVTRNYGYTF.

The chain recombines TRBV5-4 with TRBJ1-1; 7 bases agree with TRBD1. The CDR3 covers 16 residues. CDR1 SGHNT and CDR2 YYREEE come from the germline V gene (reference sequence). With V trimmed by 0 bases and J by 3 bases, 8 bases remained unmatched. The CDR3: CASSLAPGGRDTEAFF. CDR3 in DNA: TGTGCCAGCAGCTTGGCCCCAGGGGGAAGGGACACTGAAGCTTTCTTT. The full variable domain, with the rest looked up from reference TRBV5-4 and TRBJ1-1, is ETGVTQSPTHLIKTRGQQVTLRCSSQSGHNTVSWYQQALGQGPQFIFQYYREEENGRGNFPPRFSGLQFPNYSSELNVNALELDDSALYLCASSLAPGGRDTEAFFGQGTRLTVV.

This clone was seen just once. The chain joins TRBV30 to TRBJ2-7, with 11 bases lining up with TRBD2. V trimming: 0 bases; J trimming: 0 bases; junction bases outside the gene matches: 7. The germline gives CDR1 GTSNPN, CDR2 SVGIG (reference sequence). There are 17 residues in the CDR3. In DNA, the CDR3 is TGTGCCTGGAGTGTAAAGCGGACTAGCGGGTCCTCCTACGAGCAGTACTTC. The encoded protein is CAWSVKRTSGSSYEQYF.

The chain has TRBV7-9 and TRBJ1-2, with 7 bases fitting TRBD1. The V segment lost 7 bases and the J segment 6 bases; nucleotides outside the gene matches: 8. The CDR3 contains 13 residues. Germline V gene lookup returns CDR1 SEHNR and CDR2 FQNEAQ (reference sequence). As DNA, the CDR3 is TGTGCCAGCAATTACAGGGGATTCCATGGCTACACCTTC. Translation gives CASNYRGFHGYTF.

The J gene is TRBJ2-7, the V gene TRBV11-3; 7 bases align to TRBD1. CDR1 and CDR2 (germline): SGHNT, YENEEA. Trimming at V came to 4 bases and at J to 2 bases, leaving 8 bases not matched to a gene. The CDR3 is 15 amino acids. This CDR3 is CASSYGTVDPYEQYF. CDR3 nucleotides: TGTGCCAGCAGCTACGGGACAGTAGACCCCTACGAGCAGTACTTC. Full variable domain (missing parts from reference TRBV11-3 and TRBJ2-7): EAGVVQSPRYKIIEKKQPVAFWCNPISGHNTLYWYLQNLGQGPELLIRYENEEAVDDSQLPKDRFSAERLKGVDSTLKIQPAELGDSAVYLCASSYGTVDPYEQYFGPGTRLTVT.

The chain carries TRBV28 and TRBJ1-6; D perhaps matches TRBD1 (6 bases). The V end was cut by 6 bases, the J end by 7 bases, with 13 bases between. Germline lookup yields CDR1 MDHEN and CDR2 SYDVKM. The CDR3 totals 14 residues. Here the CDR3 DNA reads TGTGCCAGCAGCCGGAGGGGGGGGAATTCACCCCTCCACTTT. Translating gives CASSRRGGNSPLHF.

V gene TRBV15 combines with J gene TRBJ2-2; D is possibly TRBD2 (6 bases). V was pared by 0 bases and J by 4 bases, with 15 bases between. This CDR3 contains 17 residues. Germline V gene lookup returns CDR1 LNHNV and CDR2 YYDKDF (reference sequence). CDR3 protein: CATSRDPLASGTGELFF. CDR3 in DNA: TGTGCCACCAGCAGAGATCCACTAGCTTCAGGCACCGGGGAGCTGTTTTTT.

The chain is built from TRBV4-2 and TRBJ2-7; TRBD1 is a possible D gene (6 bases). CDR1 LGHNA and CDR2 YNFKEQ come from the germline V gene. This CDR3 is 16 amino acids long. V was clipped by 0 bases and J by 2 bases, with 14 bases between them. The CDR3 sequence: CASSQELARGTYEQYF. CDR3 DNA sequence: TGTGCCAGCAGCCAAGAGCTGGCCAGGGGAACCTACGAGCAGTACTTC.

The chain carries TRBV6-5 and TRBJ1-5, with D possibly matching TRBD1 (6 bases). Germline V gene sequence: CDR1 MNHEY, CDR2 SVGAGI. V lost 0 bases to trimming and J lost 9 bases, with 12 bases between them. This CDR3 contains 14 residues. The CDR3 region has the DNA TGTGCCAGCAGTTACTCGGGAGGGGGGGGGCCCCAGCATTTT. It translates to CASSYSGGGGPQHF.

The chain uses TRBV6-2 or TRBV6-3 and TRBJ2-7; D remains ambiguous. Per the germline V gene, CDR1 is MNHEY and CDR2 is SVGEGT. There are 13 residues in the CDR3. With 2 bases removed from V and 0 bases from J, the gap between germline ends came to 5 bases. The CDR3: CASSYPSSYEQYF. DNA for the CDR3: TGTGCCAGCAGTTACCCTAGCTCCTACGAGCAGTACTTC.

This clone was picked up many times. The CDR3 region has the DNA TGTGCCAGCAGCAAAGGGGACACCTACGAGCAGTACTTC. Amino acids: CASSKGDTYEQYF. V and J are TRBV21-1 and TRBJ2-7; TRBD1 is the table's D call and was not checked against the DNA. TRBV21-1 counts as a pseudogene. This CDR3 spans 13 amino acids.

The rearrangement links TRBV10-3 to TRBJ2-5, with D perhaps matching TRBD2 (6 bases). With 6 bases removed from V and 3 bases from J, the gap between germline ends came to 8 bases. From germline, CDR1 is ENHRY and CDR2 SYGVKD. CDR3 length: 12 amino acids. The CDR3 DNA reads TGTGCCATCAGGGCTAGCGAAGAGACCCAGTACTTC. Amino acid sequence: CAIRASEETQYF.

This chain connects TRBV3-1 (or the pseudogene TRBV3-2) to TRBJ2-3; possibly TRBD2 for D (5 bases). Deletions cut 3 bases from V and 4 bases from J, with 8 bases between. The CDR3 runs to 13 residues. Germline loops: CDR1 LGHDT, CDR2 YNNKEL (reference sequence). The CDR3 is CASSHRRADTQYF. The CDR3 DNA is TGTGCCAGCAGCCATAGGCGGGCAGATACGCAGTATTTT.

V usage is TRBV10-2 and J usage is TRBJ1-1, with D perhaps TRBD1 (6 bases). The CDR3 loop spans 14 amino acids. Per germline, CDR1 WSHSY and CDR2 SAAADI. Trimming stripped 2 bases from V and 4 bases from J, with 11 bases between. CDR3 bases: TGCGCCAGCAGTGAGAGGGGGTTGGGCACTGAAGCTTTCTTT. It specifies CASSERGLGTEAFF.

In its sample, this clone was seen once. The chain combines TRBV2 with TRBJ2-7; a possible D gene is TRBD1 (5 bases). The V and J ends lost 5 bases and 0 bases respectively, with 5 bases between them. The germline gives CDR1 SNHLY, CDR2 FYNNEI. The CDR3 has 12 residues. CDR3 DNA sequence: TGTGCCAGCAGTACAGGCTCCTACGAGCAGTACTTC. Its protein product is CASSTGSYEQYF.

The rearrangement joins TRBV4-1 to TRBJ1-1; 7 nucleotides match TRBD1. Per the germline V gene, CDR1 is MGHRA and CDR2 is YSYEKL. This CDR3 is built from 15 residues. V lost 0 bases and J lost 3; bases outside the gene matches: 4. In nucleotides, the CDR3 is TGCGCCAGCAGCCAAGAAAGAGGGGGCCACACTGAAGCTTTCTTT. This translates into CASSQERGGHTEAFF.

This clone was found once. The chain couples TRBV6-2 or TRBV6-3 to TRBJ1-1; D not resolved. Per the germline V gene, CDR1 is MNHEY and CDR2 is SVGEGT. Trimming stripped 6 bases from V and 3 bases from J, with 17 bases between. CDR3 length equals 15 residues. The DNA for the CDR3 is TGTGCCAGCAGCGAGGACTTGAATTGGTACACTGAAGCTTTCTTT. Protein sequence: CASSEDLNWYTEAFF.